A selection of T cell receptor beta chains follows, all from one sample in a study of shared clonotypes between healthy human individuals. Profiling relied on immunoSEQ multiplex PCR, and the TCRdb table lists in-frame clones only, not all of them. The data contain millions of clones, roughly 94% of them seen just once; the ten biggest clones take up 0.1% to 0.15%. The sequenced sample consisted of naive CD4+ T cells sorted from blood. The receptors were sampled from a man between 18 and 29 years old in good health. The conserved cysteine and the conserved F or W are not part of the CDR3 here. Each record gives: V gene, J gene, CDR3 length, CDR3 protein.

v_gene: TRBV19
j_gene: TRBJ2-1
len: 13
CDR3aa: ATMGQGESYNEQF

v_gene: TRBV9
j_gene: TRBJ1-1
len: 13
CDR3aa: ASSGGDTSNTEAF

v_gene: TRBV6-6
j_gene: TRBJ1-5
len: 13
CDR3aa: ASSPRRSSNQPQH

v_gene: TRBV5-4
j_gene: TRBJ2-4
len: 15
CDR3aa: ASSVSGTSGSKAIQY

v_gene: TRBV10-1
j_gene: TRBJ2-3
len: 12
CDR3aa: ASSADRRTDTQY

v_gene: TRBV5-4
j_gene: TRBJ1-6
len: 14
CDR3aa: ASSLVPGTGNSPLH

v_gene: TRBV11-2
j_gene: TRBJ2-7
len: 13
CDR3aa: ASSLERGAAYEQY

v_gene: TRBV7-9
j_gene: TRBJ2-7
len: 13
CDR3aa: ASSVTGSLGWEQY

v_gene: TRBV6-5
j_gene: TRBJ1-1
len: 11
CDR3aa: ASTRGGDTEAF

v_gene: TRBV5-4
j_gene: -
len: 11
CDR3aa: ASSLDRVYEQY

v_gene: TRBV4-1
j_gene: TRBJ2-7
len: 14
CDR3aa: ASSQDTTSGSYEQY

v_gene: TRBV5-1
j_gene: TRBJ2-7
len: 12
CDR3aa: ASRLITGVDEQY

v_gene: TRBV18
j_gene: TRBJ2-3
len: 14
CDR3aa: ASSTSGRGGTDTQY

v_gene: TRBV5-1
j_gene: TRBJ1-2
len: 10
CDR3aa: ASSLEREGYT

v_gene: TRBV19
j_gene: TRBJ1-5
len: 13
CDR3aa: ASRTVKHSNQPQH

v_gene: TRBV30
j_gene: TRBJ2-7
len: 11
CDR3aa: AGGQANSYEQY

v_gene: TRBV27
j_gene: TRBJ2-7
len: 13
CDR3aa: ASSLATGVLYEQY

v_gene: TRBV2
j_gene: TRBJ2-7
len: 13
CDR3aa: ASRRGREAAYEQY

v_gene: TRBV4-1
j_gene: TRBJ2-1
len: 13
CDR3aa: ASSQGDRVYNEQF

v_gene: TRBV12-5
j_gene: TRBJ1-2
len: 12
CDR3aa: ASGLVGVNYGYT

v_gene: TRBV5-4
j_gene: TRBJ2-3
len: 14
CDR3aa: ASSLARGVSTDTQY

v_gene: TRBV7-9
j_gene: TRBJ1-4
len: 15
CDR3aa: ASSLDLSGARGEKLF

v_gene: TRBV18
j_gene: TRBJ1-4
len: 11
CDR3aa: ASSPGNSEKLF

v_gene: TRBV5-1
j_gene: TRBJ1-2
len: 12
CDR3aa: ASSLGDLRDGYT

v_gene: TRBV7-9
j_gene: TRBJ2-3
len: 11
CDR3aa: ASSLREFGTQY

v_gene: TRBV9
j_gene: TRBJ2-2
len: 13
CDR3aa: ASSFTSGTGGELF

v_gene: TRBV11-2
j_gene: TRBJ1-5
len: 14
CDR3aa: ASSLDSGWSNQPQH

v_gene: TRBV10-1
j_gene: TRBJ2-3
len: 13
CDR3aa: ASREPGPTTDTQY

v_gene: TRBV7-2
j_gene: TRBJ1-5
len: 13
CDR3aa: ASSAYPGGNQPQH

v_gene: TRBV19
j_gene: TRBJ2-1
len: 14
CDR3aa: ASSIKTSGRAHEQF

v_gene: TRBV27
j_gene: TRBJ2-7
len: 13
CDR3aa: ASSPAGTTSYEQY

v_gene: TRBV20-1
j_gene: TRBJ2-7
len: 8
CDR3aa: SARRYEQY

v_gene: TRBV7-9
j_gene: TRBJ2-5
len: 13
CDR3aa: ATSGLAGGRETQY

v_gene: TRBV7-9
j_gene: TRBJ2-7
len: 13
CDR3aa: ASSPQGGSSYEQY

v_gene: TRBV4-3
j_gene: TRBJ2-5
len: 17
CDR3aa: ASSQDNSGGGKLQETQY

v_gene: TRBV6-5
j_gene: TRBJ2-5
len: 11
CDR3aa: ASSRYRAETQY

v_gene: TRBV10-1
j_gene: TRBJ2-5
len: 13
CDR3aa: ASSEPLRRGETQY

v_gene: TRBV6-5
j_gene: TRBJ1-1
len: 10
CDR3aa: ASSYSKEEAF

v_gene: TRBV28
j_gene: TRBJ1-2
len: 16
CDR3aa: ASSLTGGQGMSKQGYT